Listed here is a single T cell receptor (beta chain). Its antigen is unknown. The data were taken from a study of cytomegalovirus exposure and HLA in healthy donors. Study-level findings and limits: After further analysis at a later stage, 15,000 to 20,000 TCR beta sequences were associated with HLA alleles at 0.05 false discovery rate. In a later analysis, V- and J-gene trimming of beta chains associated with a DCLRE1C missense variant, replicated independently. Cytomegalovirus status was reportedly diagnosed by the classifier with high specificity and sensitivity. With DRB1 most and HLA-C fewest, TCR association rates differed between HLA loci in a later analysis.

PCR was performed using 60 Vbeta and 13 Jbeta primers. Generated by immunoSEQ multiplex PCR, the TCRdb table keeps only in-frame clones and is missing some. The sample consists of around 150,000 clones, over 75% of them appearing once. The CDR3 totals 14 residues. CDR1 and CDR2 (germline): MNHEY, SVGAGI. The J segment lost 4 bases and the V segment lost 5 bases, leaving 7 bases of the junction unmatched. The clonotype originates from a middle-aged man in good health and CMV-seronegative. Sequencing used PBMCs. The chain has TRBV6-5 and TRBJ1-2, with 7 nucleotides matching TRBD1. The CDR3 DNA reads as TGTGCCAGCAGTAGACAGGGCGAGCTCTATGGCTACACCTTC. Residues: CASSRQGELYGYTF.